This entry lists 26 T cell receptor beta chains sequenced from one sample in a study of radiotherapy plus CTLA-4 blockade in lung cancer. Here immunoSEQ multiplex PCR was the method, and the copy in TCRdb shows in-frame clones only, minus some. The data hold about 59,000 clones, with around three quarters observed a single time. Here the sequenced sample was peripheral blood, taken from a patient treated with radiotherapy plus ipilimumab. These receptors all come from a human donor with non-small cell lung cancer whose response to radiotherapy plus ipilimumab could not be evaluated.

This chain links TRBV9 with TRBJ1-1; D is perhaps TRBD1 (5 bases). Trimming removed 3 bases from V and 6 bases from J, with 15 bases in between. Germline CDR1 SGDLS, CDR2 YYNGEE. The CDR3 sequence is 14 residues long. The chain's CDR3 is CASSAGDSGAEAFF. DNA for the CDR3: TGTGCCAGCAGCGCCGGAGACAGCGGGGCTGAAGCTTTCTTT.

The V and J genes are TRBV7-2 and TRBJ2-3, with 7 bases that match TRBD1. The CDR3 is 15 amino acids. Germline V gene data show CDR1 as SGHTA and CDR2 as FQGNSA. J gave up 2 bases and V 1 base, and 3 bases lay outside the gene matches. The CDR3 DNA reads as TGTGCCAGCAGCTTAGACAGGGGATACACAGATACGCAGTATTTT. Translated, it gives CASSLDRGYTDTQYF.

The chain has TRBV19 and TRBJ1-1; D call uncertain. CDR1 is LNHDA and CDR2 is SQIVND in the germline V gene (reference sequence). The CDR3 extends over 14 amino acids. The germline V and J ends were trimmed by 0 bases and 0 bases, with 5 bases remaining between them. The CDR3 DNA follows: TGTGCCAGTAGTATAGAACATTTGAACACTGAAGCTTTCTTT. This encodes CASSIEHLNTEAFF.

The chain has TRBV6-6 and TRBJ2-7; possibly TRBD1 for D (6 bases). V shed 7 bases and J shed 0 bases, with 13 bases lying between them. Germline CDR1 MNHNY, CDR2 SVGAGI (reference sequence). The CDR3 runs 14 residues. As DNA, the CDR3 is TGTGCCAGCACCGCCGGGACAAGCTCCTACGAGCAGTACTTC. Its protein product is CASTAGTSSYEQYF.

The chain has TRBV6-5 and TRBJ1-1; D is uncertain. Germline CDR1 MNHEY, CDR2 SVGAGI. This CDR3 is 13 amino acids long. The germline V and J ends were trimmed by 6 bases and 1 base, with 9 bases remaining between them. CDR3 nucleotides: TGTGCCAGCAGACAGACCCCGAACACTGAAGCTTTCTTT. Its protein is CASRQTPNTEAFF.

The V call is TRBV29-1, the J call TRBJ2-1; 10 nucleotides align to TRBD2. The V and J ends lost 2 bases and 5 bases, in that order; junction bases with no gene match: 9. Germline V CDR1 and CDR2: SQVTM, ANQGSEA. This CDR3 has 16 residues. CDR3 region: CSVELAGVEIHNEQFF. The DNA for the CDR3 is TGCAGCGTTGAACTAGCGGGAGTCGAAATACACAATGAGCAGTTCTTC.

The rearrangement uses TRBV9 and TRBJ2-1; 13 bases are shared with TRBD2. The CDR3 length is 17 residues. V shed 0 bases, J shed 0 bases, and the junction held 0 bases outside the gene matches. Germline assignment: CDR1 SGDLS and CDR2 YYNGEE. The CDR3 reads CASSVGTSGSSYNEQFF. CDR3 DNA: TGTGCCAGCAGCGTAGGGACTAGCGGGAGCTCCTACAATGAGCAGTTCTTC.

The chain joins TRBV4-1 to TRBJ2-1, with 10 bases identical to TRBD2. The CDR3 totals 17 residues. The ends lost 0 bases at V and 1 base at J; junction bases unmatched: 3. Germline CDR1 reads MGHRA; CDR2 reads YSYEKL. The CDR3, as DNA: TGCGCCAGCAGCCAAGATCCTAGCGGGAGTTCCTACAATGAGCAGTTCTTC. Its protein is CASSQDPSGSSYNEQFF.

As DNA, the CDR3 is TGCGCCAGCAGCCAAGGGCGGCACTATGGCTACACCTTC. This translates into CASSQGRHYGYTF. The rearrangement links TRBV4-3 to TRBJ1-2; no clear D gene. V was pared by 1 base and J by 3 bases, with 6 bases between. The CDR3 covers 13 residues. From germline, CDR1 is LGHNA and CDR2 YSLEER.

This clone was counted only a few times. The chain uses TRBV30 and TRBJ2-2, with TRBD1 as a possible D gene (6 bases). Deletions cut 0 bases from V and 4 bases from J, with 12 bases between. Germline V gene sequence: CDR1 GTSNPN, CDR2 SVGIG (reference sequence). This CDR3 spans 15 amino acids. The CDR3 protein is CAWSVPGVGTGELFF. The CDR3, as DNA: TGTGCCTGGAGTGTACCAGGGGTGGGCACCGGGGAGCTGTTTTTT.

The V gene is TRBV4-3, the J gene TRBJ1-1; D unresolved. The CDR3 runs 14 residues. The germline gives CDR1 LGHNA, CDR2 YSLEER. Trimming pared 1 base from V and 6 bases from J, leaving 12 bases between. CDR3 region: CASSQGYQVPEAFF. The DNA for the CDR3 is TGCGCCAGCAGCCAAGGATACCAGGTTCCTGAAGCTTTCTTT.

A few counts support this clone. The chain recombines TRBV6-1 with TRBJ1-3; the D gene is possibly TRBD1 (6 bases). Germline V lookup: CDR1 MNHNS, CDR2 SASEGT. CDR3 size: 14 residues. The V and J ends lost 2 bases and 5 bases respectively, with 10 bases between them. DNA for the CDR3: TGTGCCAGCAGTGAACAGGGGACAAGAAACACCATATATTTT. It translates to CASSEQGTRNTIYF.

The DNA for the CDR3 is TGTGCCAGCAGCCCGGGACTTTCGGAGACCCAGTACTTC. It encodes CASSPGLSETQYF. The chain has TRBV7-3 and TRBJ2-5; D perhaps matches TRBD2 (6 bases). V shed 5 bases and J shed 5 bases, with 12 bases lying between them. The CDR3 runs 13 residues. CDR1 SGHTA and CDR2 FQGTGA come from the germline V gene.

V and J are TRBV9 and TRBJ1-5; TRBD1 is a possible D gene (5 bases). Between the trimmed V and J ends, which lost 2 bases and 0 bases, there was a span of 9 bases. Germline assignment: CDR1 SGDLS and CDR2 YYNGEE. The CDR3 extends over 15 amino acids. The CDR3 DNA follows: TGTGCCAGCAGCGTCGACGGACATAGCAATCAGCCCCAGCATTTT. Translated: CASSVDGHSNQPQHF.

This clone was counted only a few times. This rearrangement joins TRBV5-1 to TRBJ1-1, with D possibly matching TRBD1 (5 bases). The CDR3 contains 14 residues. Germline V gives CDR1 SGHRS, CDR2 YFSETQ. V lost 0 bases and J lost 5, with 11 bases in between. The CDR3 is CASSLGIGVTEAFF. The CDR3 DNA reads TGCGCCAGCAGCTTGGGTATAGGGGTTACTGAAGCTTTCTTT.

This clone appeared a single time. This chain's CDR3 is CASSENRGNTEAFF. CDR3 coding DNA: TGTGCCAGCAGTGAAAACAGGGGGAACACTGAAGCTTTCTTT. V is TRBV2 and J is TRBJ1-1; TRBD1 matches at 7 bases. CDR3 length: 14 amino acids. Germline values: CDR1 SNHLY, CDR2 FYNNEI. V lost 2 bases, J lost 1 base, and 1 base stayed unmatched.

Here the CDR3 reads CASTRSRGSDQPQHF. In nucleotides, the CDR3 is TGTGCCAGCACCAGAAGCAGGGGTTCCGATCAGCCCCAGCATTTT. V gene TRBV6-1 combines with J gene TRBJ1-5; the D gene is possibly TRBD1 (6 bases). The V end lost 7 bases, the J end lost 5 bases, and 18 bases lay between the germline ends. The CDR3 sequence is 15 residues long. From germline, CDR1 is MNHNS and CDR2 SASEGT.

This clone was found a few times. V gene TRBV5-1 combines with J gene TRBJ2-7; TRBD2 agrees at 9 bases. With V trimmed by 0 bases and J by 3 bases, 7 bases remained unmatched. The CDR3 is made up of 16 amino acids. Per germline, CDR1 SGHRS and CDR2 YFSETQ. The CDR3 sequence: CASSLVRRGGSYEQYF. The CDR3 DNA reads TGCGCCAGCAGCTTGGTTAGGCGGGGGGGAAGCTACGAGCAGTACTTC.

This clone was observed once. The chain carries TRBV6-6 and TRBJ2-1, with 10 bases matching TRBD1. The germline V gene encodes CDR1 MNHNY and CDR2 SVGAGI (reference sequence). The trim removed 6 bases at V and 8 bases at J, leaving 7 bases unmatched. This CDR3 region has 14 residues. CDR3 sequence reads: CASSRDRGFDEQFF. CDR3 sequence (DNA): TGTGCCAGCAGCCGGGACAGGGGTTTCGATGAGCAGTTCTTC.

This clone has only a few counts. V and J are TRBV29-1 and TRBJ2-3; tentative D call: TRBD2 (6 bases). The CDR3 has 13 residues. From germline, CDR1 is SQVTM and CDR2 ANQGSEA. The ends were cut back, 6 bases at V and 5 bases at J, with 15 bases in the middle. The CDR3 is CSVIIGGEDTQYF. DNA of the CDR3: TGCAGCGTGATAATCGGGGGTGAAGATACGCAGTATTTT.

The chain links TRBV7-8 to TRBJ2-7, with D perhaps matching TRBD2 (6 bases). The CDR3 length is 13 residues. Trimming removed 5 bases at V and 3 bases at J, with 11 bases between. Germline V gene sequence: CDR1 SGHVS, CDR2 FQNEAQ. The CDR3 here is CASSPMEGYEQYF. For the CDR3, the DNA is TGTGCCAGCAGCCCGATGGAGGGCTACGAGCAGTACTTC.

The chain links TRBV18 to TRBJ2-4; possible D gene TRBD2, 5 bases. The V end lost 6 bases, the J end lost 9 bases, and 15 bases lay between the germline ends. The CDR3 is made up of 13 amino acids. Germline CDR1 KGHSH, CDR2 LQKENI. CDR3 sequence reads: CASSTQGGGIQYF. The CDR3 bases are TGTGCCAGCTCCACGCAAGGCGGAGGCATTCAGTACTTC.

This clone was found a few times. The chain couples TRBV23-1 to TRBJ2-1; 10 nucleotides match TRBD2. TRBV23-1 belongs to the ORF category, with a function that is uncertain. After removal of 0 bases from V and 5 bases from J, the junction contained 13 bases not matched to a gene. This CDR3 spans 19 amino acids. CDR3 nucleotide sequence: TGCGCCAGCAGTCAATCGAACCCTAGCGGGAGTCCCAGGGACAATGAGCAGTTCTTC. Its translation is CASSQSNPSGSPRDNEQFF.

The genes are TRBV7-8 and TRBJ1-2; D unresolved. Germline V gene data show CDR1 as SGHVS and CDR2 as FQNEAQ. The V end was cut by 1 base, the J end by 7 bases, with 13 bases between. This CDR3 comprises 14 residues. CDR3 in amino acids: CASSLGQDISGYTF. The CDR3 DNA is TGTGCCAGCAGCTTAGGTCAGGATATCAGTGGCTACACCTTC.

A few counts support this clone. The chain has TRBV6-5 and TRBJ1-6; D unclear. The germline V and J ends were trimmed by 2 bases and 16 bases, with 6 bases remaining between them. The germline V gene has CDR1 MNHEY and CDR2 SVGAGI. The CDR3 length is 10 residues. This chain's CDR3 is CASSYDGLHF. CDR3 coding DNA: TGTGCCAGCAGTTACGACGGGCTCCACTTT.

This clone was picked up one time. This sequence joins TRBV6-5 and TRBJ1-1; 7 bases fit TRBD1. CDR1 MNHEY and CDR2 SVGAGI come from the germline V gene. Germline trimming cut 4 bases from V and 4 bases from J; bases unmatched to any gene: 6. This CDR3 contains 14 residues. The CDR3: CASSWRQGGTEAFF. The CDR3 nucleotides are TGTGCCAGCAGTTGGAGACAGGGAGGCACTGAAGCTTTCTTT.